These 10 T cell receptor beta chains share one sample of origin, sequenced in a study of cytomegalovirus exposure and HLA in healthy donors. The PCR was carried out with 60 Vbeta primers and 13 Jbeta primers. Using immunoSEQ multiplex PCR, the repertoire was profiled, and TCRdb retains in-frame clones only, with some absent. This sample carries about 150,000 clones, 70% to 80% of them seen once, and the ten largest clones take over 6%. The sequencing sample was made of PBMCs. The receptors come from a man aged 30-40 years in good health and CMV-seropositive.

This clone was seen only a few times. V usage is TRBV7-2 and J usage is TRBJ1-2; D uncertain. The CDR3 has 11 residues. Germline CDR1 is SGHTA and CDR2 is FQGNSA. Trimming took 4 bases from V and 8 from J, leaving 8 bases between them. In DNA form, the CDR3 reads TGTGCCAGCAGCTCAAGTCGGGGCTACACCTTC. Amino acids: CASSSSRGYTF.

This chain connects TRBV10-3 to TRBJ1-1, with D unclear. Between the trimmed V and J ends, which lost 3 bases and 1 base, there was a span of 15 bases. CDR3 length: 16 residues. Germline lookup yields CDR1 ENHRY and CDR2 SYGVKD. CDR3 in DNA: TGTGCCATCAGTGAACACGCATCAAGAGGGAACACTGAAGCTTTCTTT. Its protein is CAISEHASRGNTEAFF.

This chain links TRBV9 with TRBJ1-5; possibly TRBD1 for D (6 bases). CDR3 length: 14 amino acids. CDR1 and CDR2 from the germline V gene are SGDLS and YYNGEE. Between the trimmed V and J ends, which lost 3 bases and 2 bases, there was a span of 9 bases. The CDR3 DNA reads TGTGCCAGCAGCGCGGACAGAGGCAATCAGCCCCAGCATTTT. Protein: CASSADRGNQPQHF. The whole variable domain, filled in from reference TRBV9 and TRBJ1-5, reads DSGVTQTPKHLITATGQRVTLRCSPRSGDLSVYWYQQSLDQGLQFLIQYYNGEERAKGNILERFSAQQFPDLHSELNLSSLELGDSALYFCASSADRGNQPQHFGDGTRLSIL.

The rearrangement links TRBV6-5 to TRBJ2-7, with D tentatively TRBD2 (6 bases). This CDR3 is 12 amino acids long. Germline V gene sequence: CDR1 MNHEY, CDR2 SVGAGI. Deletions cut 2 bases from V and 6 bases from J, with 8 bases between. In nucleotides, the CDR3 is TGTGCCAGCAGTTACGTGCGGGGCGAGCAGTACTTC. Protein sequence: CASSYVRGEQYF.

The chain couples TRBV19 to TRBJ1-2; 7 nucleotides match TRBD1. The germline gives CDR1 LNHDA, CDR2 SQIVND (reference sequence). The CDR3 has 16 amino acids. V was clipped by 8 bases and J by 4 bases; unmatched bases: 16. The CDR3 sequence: CASQGFVSTGSYGYTF. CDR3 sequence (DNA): TGTGCCAGTCAGGGTTTTGTCTCGACAGGGTCCTATGGCTACACCTTC. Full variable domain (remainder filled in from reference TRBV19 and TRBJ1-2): DGGITQSPKYLFRKEGQNVTLSCEQNLNHDAMYWYRQDPGQGLRLIYYSQIVNDFQKGDIAEGYSVSREKKESFPLTVTSAQKNPTAFYLCASQGFVSTGSYGYTFGSGTRLTVV.

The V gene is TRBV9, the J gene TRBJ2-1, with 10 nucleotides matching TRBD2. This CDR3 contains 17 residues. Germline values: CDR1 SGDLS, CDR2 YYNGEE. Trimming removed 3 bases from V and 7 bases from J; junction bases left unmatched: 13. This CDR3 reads CASSALEREGRGNEQFF. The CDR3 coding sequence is TGTGCCAGCAGCGCCCTAGAGCGGGAGGGCCGCGGTAATGAGCAGTTCTTC.

CDR3 region: CASSLGARFGLNTEAFF. As DNA, the CDR3 is TGTGCCAGCAGTTTAGGTGCTAGGTTCGGATTGAACACTGAAGCTTTCTTT. The J gene is TRBJ1-1, the V gene TRBV27; unclear D gene. Germline V gene lookup returns CDR1 MNHEY and CDR2 SMNVEV (reference sequence). Deletions cut 2 bases from V and 0 bases from J, with 16 bases between. The CDR3 length is 17 residues.

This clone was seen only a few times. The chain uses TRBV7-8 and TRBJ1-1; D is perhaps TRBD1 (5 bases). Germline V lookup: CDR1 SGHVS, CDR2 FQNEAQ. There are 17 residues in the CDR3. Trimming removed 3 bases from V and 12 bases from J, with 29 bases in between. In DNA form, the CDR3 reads TGTGCCAGCAGCTTCCATCGGACACCGCCCGGGGGTTATGATCCTTTCTTT. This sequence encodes CASSFHRTPPGGYDPFF.

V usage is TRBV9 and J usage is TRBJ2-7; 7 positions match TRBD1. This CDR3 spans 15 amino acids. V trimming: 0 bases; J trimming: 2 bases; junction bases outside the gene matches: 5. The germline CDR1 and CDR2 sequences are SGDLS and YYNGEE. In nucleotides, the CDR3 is TGTGCCAGCAGCGTAGATATGGGACAGACCTACGAGCAGTACTTC. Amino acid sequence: CASSVDMGQTYEQYF.

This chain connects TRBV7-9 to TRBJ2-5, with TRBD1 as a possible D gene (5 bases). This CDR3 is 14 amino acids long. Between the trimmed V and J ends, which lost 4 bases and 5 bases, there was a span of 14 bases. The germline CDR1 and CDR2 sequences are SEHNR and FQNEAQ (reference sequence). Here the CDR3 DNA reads TGTGCCAGCAGCTCCCTAGGGGCGCACGAGACCCAGTACTTC. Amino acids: CASSSLGAHETQYF.